The rows below give T cell receptor beta chains drawn from one sample of a study of cytomegalovirus exposure and HLA in healthy donors. The data were produced by immunoSEQ multiplex PCR, yet TCRdb's version contains in-frame clones alone and is incomplete. The profile covers approximately 160,000 clones, with roughly four fifths appearing a single time and 1.9% taken by the ten largest. The sequenced material came from PBMCs. All receptors come from a woman under 30 in good health and CMV-seronegative. The CDR3 runs from the conserved cysteine through the conserved F or W. A D gene is named only where the DNA matches it firmly. Clone size is not always given. Where it is, it says once, few, many or a class for expanded clones.

V gene	J gene	D gene	clone size	CDR3 protein	CDR3 DNA
TRBV9	TRBJ1-2	TRBD1	-	CASSMRQGTAFPPGYGYTF	TGTGCCAGCAGCATGAGACAGGGGACGGCCTTTCCGCCAGGGTATGGCTACACCTTC
TRBV10-3	TRBJ2-3	TRBD2	-	CAIMSGGAGDTQYF	TGTGCCATCATGAGCGGGGGGGCCGGCGATACGCAGTATTTT
TRBV16	TRBJ1-5	TRBD1	-	CASSLLQGPNQPQHF	TGTGCCAGCAGCCTTCTACAGGGGCCCAATCAGCCCCAGCATTTT
TRBV5-1	TRBJ2-1	TRBD2	once	CASSLGALAGPYNEQFF	TGCGCCAGCAGCTTGGGCGCACTAGCGGGGCCTTACAATGAGCAGTTCTTC
TRBV19	TRBJ1-1	TRBD1	-	CASSIVTTGLAFF	TGTGCCAGTAGTATAGTTACGACAGGGCTAGCTTTCTTT
TRBV5-6	TRBJ2-7	-	once	CASSPLDRAYEQYF	TGTGCCAGCAGCCCCCTCGACAGAGCCTACGAGCAGTACTTC
TRBV19	TRBJ2-1	TRBD2	few	CASSTGRAPNNEQFF	TGTGCCAGTAGTACCGGGAGGGCCCCAAACAATGAGCAGTTCTTC
TRBV28	TRBJ1-2	-	-	CASSLGRYGYTF	TGTGCCAGCAGTTTAGGGCGCTATGGCTACACCTTC
TRBV18	TRBJ2-6	-	-	CASSPPTGAGANVLTF	TGTGCCAGCTCACCACCAACTGGGGCCGGGGCCAACGTCCTGACTTTC
TRBV29-1	TRBJ2-5	TRBD1	once	CSVERGQAQETQYF	TGCAGCGTTGAGAGAGGACAGGCCCAAGAGACCCAGTACTTC
TRBV2	TRBJ1-5	TRBD1	few	CASSIFPGQGIERNQPQHF	TGTGCCAGCAGTATTTTTCCGGGACAGGGGATCGAGCGCAATCAGCCCCAGCATTTT
TRBV9	TRBJ2-1	TRBD1	once	CASSEGQGRYNEQFF	TGTGCCAGCAGCGAAGGACAGGGGAGATACAATGAGCAGTTCTTC
TRBV5-4	TRBJ2-5	TRBD2	few	CASSGGLAGLVQETQYF	TGTGCCAGCAGCGGAGGACTAGCGGGCCTGGTCCAAGAGACCCAGTACTTC
TRBV5-1	TRBJ2-2	-	-	CATCPDTGELFF	TGCGCCACATGCCCGGACACCGGGGAGCTGTTTTTT
TRBV7-9	TRBJ2-7	-	-	CASSLGRDSEQYF	TGTGCCAGCAGCTTAGGACGGGACTCGGAGCAGTACTTC
TRBV29-1	TRBJ2-3	TRBD1	few	CSVEGQGYTDTQYF	TGCAGCGTTGAGGGACAGGGCTACACAGATACGCAGTATTTT
TRBV18	TRBJ1-1	-	-	CASSPPSIANTEAFF	TGTGCCAGCTCACCACCTAGTATAGCAAACACTGAAGCTTTCTTT
TRBV10-3	TRBJ2-3	TRBD2	-	CAISESSGGSTQYF	TGTGCCATCAGTGAGTCTAGCGGGGGATCGACGCAGTATTTT
TRBV2	TRBJ1-4	-	once	CASSEDEGEKLFF	TGTGCCAGCAGTGAAGATGAGGGAGAAAAACTGTTTTTT
TRBV5-4	TRBJ2-7	TRBD2	-	CASSPAGGTGQYEQYF	TGTGCCAGCAGCCCGGCGGGGGGGACGGGTCAATACGAGCAGTACTTC
TRBV29-1	TRBJ1-1	TRBD1	-	CSAGQDNTEAFF	TGCAGCGCCGGACAGGACAACACTGAAGCTTTCTTT
TRBV7-9	TRBJ2-2	-	-	CSSSFGLGGSLNTGELFF	TGTTCCAGCAGCTTTGGCCTCGGAGGGAGCCTTAACACCGGGGAGCTGTTTTTT
TRBV27	TRBJ2-7	TRBD1	-	CASSLQRTGSSYEQYF	TGTGCCAGCAGTTTACAGAGGACAGGGAGCTCCTACGAGCAGTACTTC
TRBV29-1	TRBJ1-1	TRBD1	-	CSVVSRGRPVPTEAFF	TGCAGCGTTGTCAGCAGGGGGCGTCCGGTCCCCACTGAAGCTTTCTTT
TRBV7-3	TRBJ2-1	TRBD2	-	CASSPSPTSSYEQFF	TGTGCCAGCAGCCCCTCCCCGACTAGCTCCTATGAGCAGTTCTTC
TRBV10-3	TRBJ1-1	TRBD1	-	CAIREPAIGGDGTEAFF	TGTGCCATCAGGGAACCAGCTATAGGGGGCGATGGCACTGAAGCTTTCTTT
TRBV2	TRBJ1-5	TRBD1	-	CASSGDSIQPQHF	TGTGCCAGCAGCGGGGACAGTATTCAGCCCCAGCATTTT
TRBV6-6	TRBJ1-1	-	-	CASSHTGTMNTEAFF	TGTGCCAGCAGTCATACAGGGACCATGAACACTGAAGCTTTCTTT
TRBV7-6	TRBJ1-1	TRBD1	-	CASSLGSTGEANTEAFF	TGTGCCAGCAGCTTAGGGTCGACAGGGGAGGCGAACACTGAAGCTTTCTTT
TRBV11-3	TRBJ2-1	TRBD2	-	CASSFAGAPFNEQFF	TGTGCCAGCAGCTTCGCGGGAGCACCTTTTAATGAGCAGTTCTTC
TRBV11-3	TRBJ2-7	-	-	CASSHGGSSYEQYF	TGTGCCAGCAGCCATGGGGGGAGTTCCTACGAGCAGTACTTC
TRBV11-3	TRBJ2-3	-	-	CASSSYAGGASTDTQYF	TGTGCCAGCAGCTCCTACGCGGGCGGGGCGAGTACAGATACGCAGTATTTT
TRBV7-9	TRBJ2-2	-	-	CASSLDQFRGELFF	TGTGCCAGCAGCTTAGATCAGTTTCGTGGGGAGCTGTTTTTT
TRBV5-1	TRBJ2-7	TRBD2	-	CAGSLAGGPYEQYF	TGCGCCGGCAGCTTAGCGGGGGGGCCCTACGAGCAGTACTTC
TRBV5-1	TRBJ1-1	-	-	CASSLAVGGITEAFF	TGCGCCAGCAGCTTGGCGGTGGGAGGGATCACTGAAGCTTTCTTT
TRBV6-6	TRBJ1-2	-	-	CASSYSGAGGYTF	TGTGCCAGCAGTTACTCCGGGGCGGGGGGCTACACCTTC
TRBV5-5	TRBJ2-7	TRBD1	once	CASSLSGQATYEQYF	TGTGCCAGCAGCCTGTCGGGACAGGCCACCTACGAGCAGTACTTC
TRBV5-5	TRBJ2-7	TRBD2	few	CASSLALPTSGSYEQYF	TGTGCCAGCAGCTTGGCCCTGCCGACTAGCGGGAGTTACGAGCAGTACTTC
TRBV7-6	TRBJ2-1	TRBD2	-	CASSLGTSGAEQFF	TGTGCCAGCAGCTTAGGGACTAGTGGGGCCGAGCAGTTCTTC
TRBV6-6	TRBJ2-5	TRBD2	-	CASLAGGREETQYF	TGTGCCAGCCTGGCGGGGGGGCGTGAGGAGACCCAGTACTTC
TRBV25-1	TRBJ2-1	TRBD2	-	CASSAPGLALNEQFF	TGTGCCAGCAGTGCGCCGGGACTAGCGTTGAATGAGCAGTTCTTC
TRBV5-1	TRBJ2-5	-	-	CASSLVGADQETQYF	TGCGCCAGCAGCTTGGTCGGAGCGGACCAAGAGACCCAGTACTTC
TRBV28	TRBJ1-2	-	few	CASSTSGGRYGYTF	TGTGCCAGCAGTACCTCGGGGGGGAGGTATGGCTACACCTTC
TRBV7-3	TRBJ2-1	-	-	CASSSEGYEQFF	TGTGCCAGCAGCTCCGAGGGATATGAGCAGTTCTTC
TRBV5-1	TRBJ2-3	TRBD2	-	CASSLVPAGGPTDTQYF	TGCGCCAGCAGCTTGGTACCTGCGGGGGGGCCAACAGATACGCAGTATTTT
TRBV19	TRBJ2-7	TRBD1	-	CASSVAGTGIPYEQYF	TGTGCCAGTAGTGTCGCCGGGACAGGGATTCCCTACGAGCAGTACTTC
TRBV2	TRBJ2-3	TRBD2	once	CASSVSGGHTDTQYF	TGTGCCAGCAGTGTTAGCGGGGGGCACACAGATACGCAGTATTTT
TRBV10-1	TRBJ2-2	-	-	CASSRSLAGELFF	TGCGCCAGCAGCCGTAGTCTGGCCGGGGAGCTGTTTTTT
TRBV5-1	TRBJ2-7	TRBD1	-	CASSRAPPGQGHYEQYF	TGCGCCAGCAGTCGAGCCCCCCCGGGACAGGGGCACTACGAGCAGTACTTC
TRBV2	TRBJ2-7	TRBD2	many	CASSSGGQYEQYF	TGTGCCAGCAGTAGCGGGGGGCAATACGAGCAGTACTTC
TRBV7-6	TRBJ1-1	-	-	CASSLFGGSNTEAFF	TGTGCCAGCAGCTTATTCGGGGGTTCTAACACTGAAGCTTTCTTT
TRBV4-1	TRBJ1-1	TRBD1	once	CASSPAADRGNTEAFF	TGCGCCAGCAGCCCAGCGGCAGACAGGGGAAACACTGAAGCTTTCTTT
TRBV4-1	TRBJ2-1	-	few	CASSQDVGIVGDEQFF	TGCGCCAGCAGCCAAGATGTGGGCATAGTTGGCGATGAGCAGTTCTTC
TRBV14	TRBJ2-7	-	-	CASSRDRIGEQYF	TGTGCCAGCAGCCGAGACAGGATCGGCGAGCAGTACTTC
TRBV5-1	TRBJ1-1	-	-	CASSLRMASVSEAFF	TGCGCCAGCAGCTTGCGTATGGCCAGCGTTTCTGAAGCTTTCTTT
TRBV2	TRBJ2-1	TRBD1	-	CASSVVGTGGFDEQFF	TGTGCCAGCAGTGTAGTAGGGACAGGGGGCTTCGATGAGCAGTTCTTC
TRBV2	TRBJ2-5	TRBD2	-	CASSEETSGVETQYF	TGTGCCAGCAGTGAAGAAACTAGCGGGGTAGAGACCCAGTACTTC
TRBV28	TRBJ1-2	TRBD1	-	CASSRDRGYGYTF	TGTGCCAGCAGCCGGGACAGGGGCTATGGCTACACCTTC
TRBV7-9	TRBJ2-2	-	-	CSSRETGELFF	TGTTCCAGCAGAGAGACCGGGGAGCTGTTTTTT